Below are 12 T cell receptor beta chains sequenced from a single sample in a study of T cell clonality in common variable immunodeficiency. The protocol was immunoSEQ multiplex PCR, while the TCRdb copy is restricted to in-frame clones and leaves out a portion. The sample includes about 60,000 clones, none of them occurring once. Source material: peripheral blood mononuclear cells. These receptors all stem from a person aged 18 to 70 in good health.

This clone appeared many times. The CDR3 goes on 3 residues after the read ends, and that part is filled in from the germline J gene. The chain is built from TRBV27 and TRBJ2-7; possibly TRBD1 or TRBD2 for D (5 bases each). Between the trimmed V and J ends, which lost 6 bases and 2 bases, there was a span of 20 bases. The CDR3 has 16 residues. The germline V gene encodes CDR1 MNHEY and CDR2 SMNVEV (reference sequence). CDR3 DNA (partial): TGTGCCAGCAGCTCAACTCGGGTGAGGGGCACCTACGAG. Amino acids: CASSSTRVRGTYE. The whole CDR3 reads CASSSTRVRGTYEQYF.

At least ten counts were recorded for this clone. The read halts 3 residues ahead of the CDR3 end, with the missing end drawn from the germline J gene. V gene TRBV7-9 combines with J gene TRBJ2-1, with D unresolved. The CDR3 runs to 15 residues. Trimming shortened V by 1 base and J by 1 base, and 8 bases separated the two germline ends. Looked up from germline, CDR1 is SEHNR and CDR2 is FQNEAQ (reference sequence). Partial CDR3 DNA: TGTGCCAGCAGCTTAGGGCAGACTTCCTACAATGAG. Translated: CASSLGQTSYNE. The full CDR3 protein reads CASSLGQTSYNEQFF.

Many counts were recorded for this clone. The read gets to within 3 residues of the CDR3 end, and the germline J gene fills in the rest. The chain links TRBV20-1 to TRBJ2-2; 7 bases agree with TRBD2. The CDR3 is 15 residues long. The germline CDR1 and CDR2 sequences are DFQATT and SNEGSKA (reference sequence). V dropped 0 bases and J dropped 4; count of bases not matched to a gene: 5. CDR3 protein: CSARDTAGLTGELFF. The sequenced part of the CDR3 DNA is TGCAGTGCTAGAGACACAGCGGGACTCACCGGGGAG.

This clone showed up many times. The read ends 3 residues before the CDR3 terminus; that terminus is restored from the germline J gene. The chain recombines TRBV18 with TRBJ1-5; D is unclear. The CDR3 length is 12 residues. CDR1 and CDR2 (germline): KGHSH, LQKENI. Trimming stripped 5 bases from V and 5 bases from J, with 7 bases between. The sequenced part of the CDR3 DNA is TGTGCCAGCTCAGGCAGTCATCAGCCC. Protein sequence: CASSGSHQP. The whole CDR3 region reads CASSGSHQPQHF.

This clone showed up many times. The missing CDR3 end, 3 residues past where the read stops, is filled in from the germline J gene. The chain joins TRBV20-1 to TRBJ1-1, with D possibly being TRBD1 (5 bases). Germline lookup yields CDR1 DFQATT and CDR2 SNEGSKA (reference sequence). This CDR3 contains 13 residues. Deletions cut 3 bases from V and 0 bases from J, with 8 bases between. The CDR3 sequence is CSASGGVNTEAFF. Incomplete CDR3 DNA: TGCAGTGCTAGCGGGGGGGTGAACACTGAA.

This clone has at least ten counts. The CDR3 end lies 3 residues beyond the end of the read and is filled in from the germline J gene. The rearrangement links TRBV19 to TRBJ1-1, with TRBD1 matching 8 bases. Unmatched junction bases numbered 4, after V lost 6 bases and J lost 4 bases. Per the germline V gene, CDR1 is LNHDA and CDR2 is SQIVND (reference sequence). The CDR3 totals 13 residues. The sequenced part of the CDR3 DNA is TGTGCCAGTAGGACAGGGGAGGGCACTGAA. Encoded protein: CASRTGEGTE. From start to end, the CDR3 is CASRTGEGTEAFF.

This clone was seen repeatedly, ten times or more. The CDR3 goes on 3 residues after the read ends, and that part is filled in from the germline J gene. The J gene is TRBJ2-6, the V gene TRBV5-1; TRBD1 is a possible D gene (6 bases). Germline V gene sequence: CDR1 SGHRS, CDR2 YFSETQ. The CDR3 sequence is 17 residues long. The germline V and J ends were trimmed by 0 bases and 0 bases, with 10 bases remaining between them. Partial CDR3 DNA: TGCGCCAGCAGCTTGGTGGGACAAACCTCTGGGGCCAACGTC. Translating it yields CASSLVGQTSGANV. The full CDR3 protein is CASSLVGQTSGANVLTF. The full variable domain, rest sourced from reference TRBV5-1 and TRBJ2-6, is KAGVTQTPRYLIKTRGQQVTLSCSPISGHRSVSWYQQTPGQGLQFLFEYFSETQRNKGNFPGRFSGRQFSNSRSEMNVSTLELGDSALYLCASSLVGQTSGANVLTFGAGSRLTVL.

This clone has at least ten counts. Coverage ceases 3 residues before the CDR3 finishes, and the germline J gene fills in the end. The chain carries TRBV5-1 and TRBJ2-7; 8 bases fit TRBD2. The J segment lost 2 bases and the V segment lost 5 bases, leaving 6 bases of the junction unmatched. The CDR3 is 14 amino acids. Germline CDR1 reads SGHRS; CDR2 reads YFSETQ. The CDR3 bases that were read are TGCGCCAGCAGAGCGGCTAGCGGGCCCTACGAG. Protein product: CASRAASGPYE. The CDR3 in its entirety is CASRAASGPYEQYF.

This clone was counted ten times or more. The read ends 3 residues early relative to the CDR3; the germline J gene fills the gap. J is TRBJ2-5 and V is TRBV3-1 (or the pseudogene TRBV3-2), with 7 positions matching TRBD2. The CDR3 length is 15 residues. Germline assignment: CDR1 LGHDT and CDR2 YNNKEL (reference sequence). V was clipped by 3 bases and J by 5 bases; unmatched bases: 9. The CDR3 spells CASSHKLARIETQYF. The sequenced CDR3 bases are TGTGCCAGCAGCCACAAACTAGCGAGGATTGAGACC.

In this sample, this clone turned up many times. The CDR3 is cut off 3 residues early in the read; its end comes from the germline J gene. V gene TRBV12-3 or TRBV12-4 combines with J gene TRBJ2-7, with D uncertain. This CDR3 has 11 residues. V lost 3 bases and J 4 bases, leaving 4 bases between the germline ends. CDR3 bases read: TGTGCCAGCAGTTTTAGTTACGAG. This sequence encodes CASSFSYE. The whole CDR3 is CASSFSYEQYF.

Concerning this clone itself: From the germline J gene comes the end of the CDR3, since the read stops 3 residues before it. This chain links TRBV30 with TRBJ2-1, with D perhaps matching TRBD1 (7 bases). Trimming cost V 2 bases and J 2 bases, with 13 bases left between them. The germline gives CDR1 GTSNPN, CDR2 SVGIG (reference sequence). The CDR3 consists of 15 residues. The CDR3 DNA, read in part, is TGTGCCTGGAGTAGTGGAGGGGGCCCCTACAATGAG. Protein sequence: CAWSSGGGPYNE. The entire CDR3 is CAWSSGGGPYNEQFF.

This clone was found many times. Sequencing ends 3 residues short of the CDR3 end; the germline J gene provides the rest. V is TRBV2 and J is TRBJ2-5; D is ambiguous. The CDR3 consists of 12 residues. Germline V gives CDR1 SNHLY, CDR2 FYNNEI. Trimming pared 7 bases from V and 7 bases from J, leaving 13 bases between. Partial CDR3 DNA: TGTGCCAGCATCAATCCCGGTGGGACC. Protein: CASINPGGT. The entire CDR3 protein reads CASINPGGTQYF. The whole variable domain, remainder taken from reference TRBV2 and TRBJ2-5, is EPEVTQTPSHQVTQMGQEVILRCVPISNHLYFYWYRQILGQKVEFLVSFYNNEISEKSEIFDDQFSVERPDGSNFTLKIRSTKLEDSAMYFCASINPGGTQYFGPGTRLLVL.